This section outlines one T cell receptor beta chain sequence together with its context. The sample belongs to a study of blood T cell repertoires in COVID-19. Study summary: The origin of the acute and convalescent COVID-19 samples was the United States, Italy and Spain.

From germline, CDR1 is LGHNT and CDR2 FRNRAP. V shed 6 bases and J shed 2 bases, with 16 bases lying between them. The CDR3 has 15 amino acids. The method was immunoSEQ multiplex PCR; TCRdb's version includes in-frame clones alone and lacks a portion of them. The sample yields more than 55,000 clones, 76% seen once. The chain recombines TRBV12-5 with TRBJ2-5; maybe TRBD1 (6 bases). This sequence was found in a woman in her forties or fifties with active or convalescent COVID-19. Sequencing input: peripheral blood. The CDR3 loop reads CASGPGTKTQETQYF. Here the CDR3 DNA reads TGTGCTAGTGGGCCCGGGACAAAAACTCAAGAGACCCAGTACTTC.